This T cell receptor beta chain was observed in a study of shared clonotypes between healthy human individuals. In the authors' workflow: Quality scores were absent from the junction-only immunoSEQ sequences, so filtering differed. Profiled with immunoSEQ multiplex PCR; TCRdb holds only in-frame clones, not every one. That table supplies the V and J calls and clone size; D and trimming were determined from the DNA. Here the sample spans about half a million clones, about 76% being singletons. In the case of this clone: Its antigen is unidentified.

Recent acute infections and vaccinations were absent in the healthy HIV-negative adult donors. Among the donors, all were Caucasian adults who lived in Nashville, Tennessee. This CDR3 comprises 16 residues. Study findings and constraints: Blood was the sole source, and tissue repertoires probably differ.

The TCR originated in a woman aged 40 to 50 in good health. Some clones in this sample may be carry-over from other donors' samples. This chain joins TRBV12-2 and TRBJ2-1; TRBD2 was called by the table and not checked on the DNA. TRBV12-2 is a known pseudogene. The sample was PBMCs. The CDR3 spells CASRPRWGGGYNEQFF. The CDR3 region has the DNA TGTGCAAGTCGCCCGCGGTGGGGCGGAGGGTACAATGAGCAGTTCTTC.